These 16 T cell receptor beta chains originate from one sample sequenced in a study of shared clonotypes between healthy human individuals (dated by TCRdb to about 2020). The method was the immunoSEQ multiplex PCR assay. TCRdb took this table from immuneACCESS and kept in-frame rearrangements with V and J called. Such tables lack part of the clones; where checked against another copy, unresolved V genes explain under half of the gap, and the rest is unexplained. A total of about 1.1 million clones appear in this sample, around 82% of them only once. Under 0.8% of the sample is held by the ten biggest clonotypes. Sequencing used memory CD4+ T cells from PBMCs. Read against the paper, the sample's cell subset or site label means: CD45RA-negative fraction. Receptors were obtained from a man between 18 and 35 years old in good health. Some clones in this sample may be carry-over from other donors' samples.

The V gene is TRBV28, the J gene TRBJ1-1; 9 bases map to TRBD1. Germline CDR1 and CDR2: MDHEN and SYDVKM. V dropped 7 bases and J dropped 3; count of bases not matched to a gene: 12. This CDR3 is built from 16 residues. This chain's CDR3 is CASILPTGQGDTEAFF. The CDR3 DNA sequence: TGTGCCAGCATCCTACCCACGGGACAGGGCGACACTGAAGCTTTCTTT.

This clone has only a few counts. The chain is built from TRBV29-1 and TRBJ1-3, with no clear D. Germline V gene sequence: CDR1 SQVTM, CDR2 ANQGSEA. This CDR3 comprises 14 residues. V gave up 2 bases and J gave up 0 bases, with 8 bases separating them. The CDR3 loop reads CSVETAVSGNTIYF. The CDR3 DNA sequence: TGCAGCGTTGAAACGGCAGTCTCTGGAAACACCATATATTTT.

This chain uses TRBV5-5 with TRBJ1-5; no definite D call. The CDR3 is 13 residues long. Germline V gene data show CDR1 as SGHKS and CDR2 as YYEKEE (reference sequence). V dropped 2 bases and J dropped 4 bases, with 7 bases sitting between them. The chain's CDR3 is CASSFSRNQPQHF. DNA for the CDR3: TGTGCCAGCAGCTTCTCCAGGAATCAGCCCCAGCATTTT.

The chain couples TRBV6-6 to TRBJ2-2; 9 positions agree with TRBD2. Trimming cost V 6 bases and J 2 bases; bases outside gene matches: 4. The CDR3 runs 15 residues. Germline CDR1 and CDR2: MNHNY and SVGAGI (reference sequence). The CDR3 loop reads CASSALAGNTGELFF. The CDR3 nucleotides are TGTGCCAGCAGCGCACTAGCGGGCAACACCGGGGAGCTGTTTTTT.

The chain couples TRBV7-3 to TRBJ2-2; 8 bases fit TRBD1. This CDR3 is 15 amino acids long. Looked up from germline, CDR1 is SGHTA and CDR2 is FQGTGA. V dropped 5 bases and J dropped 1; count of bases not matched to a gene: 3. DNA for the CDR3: TGTGCCAGCAGCCTGGACAGGGTGAACACCGGGGAGCTGTTTTTT. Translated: CASSLDRVNTGELFF.

Written as DNA, the CDR3 is TGTGCCAGCTCACCACTCGGGACAGGGGGCACAGATACGCAGTATTTT. Protein: CASSPLGTGGTDTQYF. The chain combines TRBV18 with TRBJ2-3, with 10 bases identical to TRBD1. Germline lookup yields CDR1 KGHSH and CDR2 LQKENI. The CDR3 totals 16 residues. The J segment lost 1 base and the V segment lost 1 base, leaving 2 bases of the junction unmatched.

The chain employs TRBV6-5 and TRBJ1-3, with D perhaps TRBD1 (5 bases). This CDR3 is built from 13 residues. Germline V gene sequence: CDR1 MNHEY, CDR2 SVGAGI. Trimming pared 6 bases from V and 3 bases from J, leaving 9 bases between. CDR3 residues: CASSPTVGNTIYF. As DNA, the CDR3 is TGTGCCAGCAGCCCGACAGTTGGAAACACCATATATTTT.

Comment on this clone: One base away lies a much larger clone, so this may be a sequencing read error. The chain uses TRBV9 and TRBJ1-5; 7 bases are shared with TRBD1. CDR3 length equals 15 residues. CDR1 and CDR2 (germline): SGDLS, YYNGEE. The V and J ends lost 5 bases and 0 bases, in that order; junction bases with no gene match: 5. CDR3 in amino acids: CASSPGGGSNQPQHF. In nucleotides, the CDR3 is TGTGCCAGCAGTCCAGGGGGGGGTAGCAATCAGCCCCAGCATTTT.

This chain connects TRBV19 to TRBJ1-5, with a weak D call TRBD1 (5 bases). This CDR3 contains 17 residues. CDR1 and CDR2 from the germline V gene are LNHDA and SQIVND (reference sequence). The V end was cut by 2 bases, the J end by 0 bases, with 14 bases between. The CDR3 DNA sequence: TGTGCCAGTAGTATACACAGGTCTTTAGATAGCAATCAGCCCCAGCATTTT. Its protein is CASSIHRSLDSNQPQHF.

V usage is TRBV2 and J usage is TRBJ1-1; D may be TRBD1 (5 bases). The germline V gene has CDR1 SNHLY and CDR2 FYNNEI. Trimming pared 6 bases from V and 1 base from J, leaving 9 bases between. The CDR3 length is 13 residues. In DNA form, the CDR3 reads TGTGCCAGCAGATCCGGGGGGAACACTGAAGCTTTCTTT. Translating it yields CASRSGGNTEAFF.

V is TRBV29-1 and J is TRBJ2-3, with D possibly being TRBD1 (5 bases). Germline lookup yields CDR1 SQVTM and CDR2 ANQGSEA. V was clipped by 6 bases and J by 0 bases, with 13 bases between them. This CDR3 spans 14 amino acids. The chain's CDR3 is CSVVKSGSTDTQYF. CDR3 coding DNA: TGCAGCGTGGTCAAGTCAGGGAGCACAGATACGCAGTATTTT.

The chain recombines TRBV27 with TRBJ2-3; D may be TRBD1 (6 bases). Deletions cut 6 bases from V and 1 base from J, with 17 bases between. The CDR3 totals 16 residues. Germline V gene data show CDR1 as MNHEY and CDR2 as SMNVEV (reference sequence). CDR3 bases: TGTGCCAGCAGGTCTACAGGGTATTGGGGCACAGATACGCAGTATTTT. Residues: CASRSTGYWGTDTQYF.

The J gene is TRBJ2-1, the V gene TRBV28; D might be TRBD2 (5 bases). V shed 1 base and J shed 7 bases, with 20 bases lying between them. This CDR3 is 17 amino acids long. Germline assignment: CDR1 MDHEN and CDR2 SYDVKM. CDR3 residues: CASSLLREGSRRNEQFF. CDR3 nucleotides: TGTGCCAGCAGTTTATTGAGGGAAGGTTCTCGCCGGAATGAGCAGTTCTTC.

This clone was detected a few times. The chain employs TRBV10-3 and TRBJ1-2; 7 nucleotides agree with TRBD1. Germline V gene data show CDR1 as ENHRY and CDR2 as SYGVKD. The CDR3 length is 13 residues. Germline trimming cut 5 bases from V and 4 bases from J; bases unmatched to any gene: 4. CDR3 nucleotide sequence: TGTGCCATCAGTTTGCAGGGGGGCTATGGCTACACCTTC. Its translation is CAISLQGGYGYTF.

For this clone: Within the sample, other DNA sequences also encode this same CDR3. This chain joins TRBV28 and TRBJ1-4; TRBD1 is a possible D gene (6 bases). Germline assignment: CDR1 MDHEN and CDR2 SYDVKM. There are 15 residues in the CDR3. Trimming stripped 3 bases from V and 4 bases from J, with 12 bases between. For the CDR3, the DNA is TGTGCCAGCAGTTTGGGGGGCGCGGGTAATGAAAAACTGTTTTTT. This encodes CASSLGGAGNEKLFF.

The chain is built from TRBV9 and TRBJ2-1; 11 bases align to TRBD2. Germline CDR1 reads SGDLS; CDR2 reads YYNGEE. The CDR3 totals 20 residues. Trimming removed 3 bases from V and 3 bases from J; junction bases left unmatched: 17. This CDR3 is CASSDQDFRASGRNYNEQFF. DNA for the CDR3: TGTGCCAGCAGCGACCAAGACTTCAGGGCTAGCGGGAGGAACTACAATGAGCAGTTCTTC.